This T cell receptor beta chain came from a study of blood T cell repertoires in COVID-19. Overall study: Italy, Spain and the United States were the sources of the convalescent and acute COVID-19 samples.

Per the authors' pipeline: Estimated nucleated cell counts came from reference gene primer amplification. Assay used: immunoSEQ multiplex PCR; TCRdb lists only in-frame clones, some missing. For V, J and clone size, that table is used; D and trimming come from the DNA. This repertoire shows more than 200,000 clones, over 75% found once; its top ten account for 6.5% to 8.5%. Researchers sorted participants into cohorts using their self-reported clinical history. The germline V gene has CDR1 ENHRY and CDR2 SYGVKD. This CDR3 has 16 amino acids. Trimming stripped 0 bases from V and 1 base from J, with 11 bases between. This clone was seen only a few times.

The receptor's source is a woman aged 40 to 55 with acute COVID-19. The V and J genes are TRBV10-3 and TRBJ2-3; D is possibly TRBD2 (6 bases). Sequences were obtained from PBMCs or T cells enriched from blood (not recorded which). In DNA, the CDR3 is TGTGCCATCAGTGAGTCGACTAGGGGTGGCACAGATACGCAGTATTTT. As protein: CAISESTRGGTDTQYF.